The 14 T cell receptor beta chains presented below share a single source sample, sequenced in a study of T cell responses to AZD1222 COVID-19 vaccine. Libraries were prepared by immunoSEQ multiplex PCR; TCRdb keeps only in-frame clonotypes and omits some of them. The sample holds 180,000 or so clones, 88% seen once. The sequences come from peripheral blood, collected 28 days after the second AZD1222 dose. These TCRs come from an adult who received the AZD1222 COVID-19 vaccine.

This chain connects TRBV13 to TRBJ2-3; 9 bases map to TRBD2. This CDR3 contains 17 residues. CDR1 is PRHDT, CDR2 FYEKMQ, per germline (reference sequence). Trimming at V came to 1 base and at J to 3 bases, leaving 8 bases not matched to a gene. CDR3 protein: CASSLVASGNRTDTQYF. The CDR3 coding sequence is TGTGCCAGCAGCTTAGTCGCTAGCGGGAATCGAACAGATACGCAGTATTTT.

The chain couples TRBV6-6 to TRBJ2-7, with D perhaps TRBD2 (6 bases). The V gene's germline CDR1 is MNHNY and CDR2 SVGAGI (reference sequence). Trimming took 2 bases from V and 2 from J, leaving 13 bases between them. This CDR3 is 15 amino acids long. CDR3 sequence (DNA): TGTGCCAGCAGTTACGCGGGGTCGCTGGCCTACGAGCAGTACTTC. Residues: CASSYAGSLAYEQYF.

V and J are TRBV7-9 and TRBJ2-7; D possibly corresponds to TRBD1 (6 bases). This CDR3 contains 15 residues. Looked up from germline, CDR1 is SEHNR and CDR2 is FQNEAQ (reference sequence). V dropped 5 bases and J dropped 0 bases, with 14 bases sitting between them. The CDR3 loop reads CASSAYRESSYEQYF. The CDR3 DNA reads TGTGCCAGCAGCGCGTACAGGGAGAGCTCCTACGAGCAGTACTTC.

The J gene is TRBJ2-3, the V gene TRBV4-2, with D perhaps TRBD2 (6 bases). V lost 0 bases to trimming and J lost 2 bases, with 12 bases between them. Germline V CDR1 and CDR2: LGHNA, YNFKEQ. This CDR3 is built from 16 residues. The CDR3 DNA reads TGTGCCAGCAGCCAAGATCCCGGGAGAAACACAGATACGCAGTATTTT. Amino acid sequence: CASSQDPGRNTDTQYF.

This clone was counted only a few times. This chain joins TRBV4-1 and TRBJ2-1, with a weak D call TRBD2 (5 bases). This CDR3 comprises 16 residues. V gave up 1 base and J gave up 2 bases, with 12 bases separating them. Germline V CDR1 and CDR2: MGHRA, YSYEKL. CDR3 nucleotides: TGCGCCAGCAGCCAAGTACGGCGGGCCACCTACAATGAGCAGTTCTTC. This translates into CASSQVRRATYNEQFF.

V and J are TRBV7-2 and TRBJ2-7; possibly TRBD1 for D (5 bases). The CDR3 length is 12 residues. V was trimmed by 5 bases and J by 6 bases, leaving 11 bases between them. Germline lookup yields CDR1 SGHTA and CDR2 FQGNSA. CDR3 DNA sequence: TGTGCCAGCAGCCTAGGTGACAGCGAGCAGTACTTC. Translation: CASSLGDSEQYF.

CDR3 DNA: TGTGCCAGTACCGATTCCCAGGGAACGTACGAGCAGTACTTC. Its translation: CASTDSQGTYEQYF. The chain uses TRBV19 and TRBJ2-7; D possibly corresponds to TRBD1 (5 bases). V was trimmed by 7 bases and J by 4 bases, leaving 17 bases between them. The CDR3 is 14 residues long. The V gene's germline CDR1 is LNHDA and CDR2 SQIVND (reference sequence).

This chain joins TRBV6-2 or TRBV6-3 and TRBJ2-2; TRBD1 agrees at 7 bases. This CDR3 has 15 amino acids. Per germline, CDR1 MNHEY and CDR2 SVGEGT. With 6 bases clipped from V and 4 bases from J, the junction kept 8 bases outside the gene matches. For the CDR3, the DNA is TGTGCCAGCAGCCGCGGACAGGTCGCCACCGGGGAGCTGTTTTTT. This translates into CASSRGQVATGELFF.

The J gene is TRBJ1-4, the V gene TRBV28; D unclear. Germline V CDR1 and CDR2: MDHEN, SYDVKM. The CDR3 runs to 14 residues. With 6 bases removed from V and 2 bases from J, the gap between germline ends came to 10 bases. This CDR3 reads CASSPDTTNEKLFF. The CDR3 DNA is TGTGCCAGCAGCCCAGACACTACTAATGAAAAACTGTTTTTT.

This clone was recorded once. The chain employs TRBV24-1 and TRBJ2-2; a possible D gene is TRBD1 (5 bases). The CDR3 has 12 residues. The V and J ends lost 4 bases and 9 bases respectively, with 8 bases between them. Germline CDR1 KGHDR, CDR2 SFDVKD. The CDR3, as DNA: TGTGCCACCAGTGACTCGGACAGGGAGCTGTTTTTT. Translation gives CATSDSDRELFF.

The V gene is TRBV7-9, the J gene TRBJ1-2; no clear D. The CDR3 has 12 amino acids. CDR1 is SEHNR, CDR2 FQNEAQ, per germline (reference sequence). V shed 4 bases and J shed 4 bases, with 7 bases lying between them. DNA for the CDR3: TGTGCCAGCAGCTCTGAAGTCTATGGCTACACCTTC. It encodes CASSSEVYGYTF.

The chain joins TRBV3-1 (or the pseudogene TRBV3-2) to TRBJ1-5, with 8 bases identical to TRBD1. The J segment lost 1 base and the V segment lost 8 bases, leaving 13 bases of the junction unmatched. This CDR3 spans 17 amino acids. Germline assignment: CDR1 LGHDT and CDR2 YNNKEL (reference sequence). The CDR3 coding sequence is TGTGCCAGCCCTGGCGGCAGACAGGGGACGAGCAATCAGCCCCAGCATTTT. Protein: CASPGGRQGTSNQPQHF.

In its sample, this clone was seen once. This chain connects TRBV5-1 to TRBJ2-5; D is perhaps TRBD2 (5 bases). With 2 bases removed from V and 2 bases from J, the gap between germline ends came to 10 bases. The CDR3 spans 14 residues. Germline CDR1 and CDR2: SGHRS and YFSETQ. The CDR3 nucleotides are TGCGCCAGCAGCTTTATACCGGGACAAGAGACCCAGTACTTC. This sequence encodes CASSFIPGQETQYF.

The V call is TRBV14, the J call TRBJ1-1; 8 bases fit TRBD1. The V gene's germline CDR1 is SGHDN and CDR2 FVKESK. The CDR3 extends over 15 amino acids. Germline trimming cut 1 base from V and 1 base from J; bases unmatched to any gene: 2. CDR3 nucleotide sequence: TGTGCCAGCAGCCAAGCAGGGGGCACGAACACTGAAGCTTTCTTT. Translating gives CASSQAGGTNTEAFF.